This T cell receptor beta chain was recorded in a study of blood T cell repertoires in COVID-19. Overall study: There were acute and convalescent COVID-19 samples, and they came from the United States, Italy and Spain. T cells, B-cell-depleted T cells, or PBMCs supplied cDNA or gDNA.

In this sample, this clone turned up once. Sequenced by immunoSEQ multiplex PCR; TCRdb stores in-frame clones only, minus some. The sample shows 250,000 or so clones, approximately 86% of them seen only once. The TCR was taken from a man aged 40-49 years with active or convalescent COVID-19. The sample was peripheral blood.

The CDR3 here is CASSELGRGGEQYF. As DNA, the CDR3 is TGTGCCAGCAGTGAATTGGGCAGGGGTGGGGAGCAGTACTTC. The chain couples TRBV2 to TRBJ2-7; a weak D match, TRBD1 (6 bases). Germline V lookup: CDR1 SNHLY, CDR2 FYNNEI. The CDR3 has 14 amino acids. The ends were cut back, 2 bases at V and 7 bases at J, with 15 bases in the middle.